This TCR beta chain emerged from a study of sequential checkpoint blockade in melanoma. Whole-study context: TCRβ was sequenced from DNA of 90 to 95 pretreatment tumors. After nivolumab or ipilimumab alone, over 20 patients had week-13 rebiopsies.

Indicated treatment: randomized to nivolumab then ipilimumab (arm A) or the reverse (arm B). DNA-damaging chemotherapy had not been given to any patient beforehand. Remarks on this clone: Its antigen is unidentified.

CDR3 length: 15 residues. Germline values: CDR1 MDHEN, CDR2 SYDVKM. Trimming at V came to 3 bases and at J to 5 bases, leaving 8 bases not matched to a gene. Study-level findings and limits: For nivolumab-first patients, baseline tumor clonality was associated with response.

Generated by immunoSEQ multiplex PCR, the TCRdb table keeps only in-frame clones and is missing some. Here the sample spans roughly 3,000 clones, approximately 20% being singletons. This clonotype originated in a human donor with melanoma. This chain links TRBV28 with TRBJ1-1, with 8 bases aligning to TRBD1. The sequencing here drew on tumor tissue (inferred from file names), taken from a patient given nivolumab and ipilimumab in sequence. Written as DNA, the CDR3 is TGTGCCAGCAGTTTCAGGGGGCGGTTTAATACTGAAGCTTTCTTT. Residues: CASSFRGRFNTEAFF.